The clone carrying this T cell receptor (beta chain) was observed a single time. Its target is unknown. This entry comes from a study of shared clonotypes between healthy human individuals. Study-wide points: Naive subsets typically showed greater estimated richness than memory subsets.

DNA at approximately 200 ng, 25,000 to 35,000 T cell genomes, went into sorted-subset replicate PCRs. Here immunoSEQ multiplex PCR was the method, and the copy in TCRdb shows in-frame clones only, minus some. The sample lists about 2,100,000 clones, more than 85% occurring once. Per germline, CDR1 SEHNR and CDR2 FQNEAQ (reference sequence). Trimming left V 5 bases short and J 5 bases short, with 20 bases between. The CDR3 sequence is 16 residues long. Naivety among CD8 cells was defined by CD45RO negativity and positive CCR7 selection, thereby excluding terminally differentiated effector memory CD45RA+ cells. Donors included only healthy HIV-negative adults lacking recent acute infections or vaccinations. Adult Caucasians living in Nashville, Tennessee made up all of the donors.

The chain combines TRBV7-9 with TRBJ2-3; a possible D gene is TRBD1 (6 bases). This receptor was identified in a young man in good health. Some clones in this sample may be carry-over from other donors' samples. Sequencing was performed on naive CD8+ T cells from PBMCs. The CDR3, as DNA: TGTGCCAGCAGCCATAATCCTGGGGGCCGTCTAGATACGCAGTATTTT. It yields the protein CASSHNPGGRLDTQYF.